This T cell receptor beta chain was found in a study of blood T cell repertoires in COVID-19. Study information: Sites across the United States, Italy and Spain contributed samples from acute and convalescent COVID-19. From T cells, B-cell-depleted T cells, or PBMCs came the material, which was cDNA or gDNA.

The assay was immunoSEQ multiplex PCR, and TCRdb's table has in-frame clones only and misses some. The sample includes approximately 150,000 clones, 84% of them seen just once. This clone has only one observation. Per germline, CDR1 SGDLS and CDR2 YYNGEE. The CDR3 is 17 amino acids. The germline V and J ends were trimmed by 3 bases and 0 bases, with 15 bases remaining between them. Across about two dozen US areas, participants ranged in age from roughly 18 to 95 years. Donors were grouped by their self-reported clinical history. This clonotype was sampled from a woman between 45 and 65 years old with acute COVID-19. V is TRBV9 and J is TRBJ2-2; a possible D gene is TRBD2 (5 bases). The specimen sequenced was PBMCs or T cells enriched from blood (not recorded which). The CDR3 DNA reads as TGTGCCAGCAGCGCCGATCGGGGAACTGCGAACACCGGGGAGCTGTTTTTT. As protein: CASSADRGTANTGELFF.